Listed below are T cell receptor beta chains from one sample, sequenced in a study of T cell responses to AZD1222 COVID-19 vaccine. TCRdb's copy holds only in-frame clones and misses some; the assay was immunoSEQ multiplex PCR. The data contain 35,000 to 55,000 clones, 75% to 85% of them singletons. Material: peripheral blood, obtained on day 0 of AZD1222 vaccination. The source is an adult in good health. CDR3s include the opening cysteine and the closing phenylalanine or tryptophan. Fields, in order: clone size, J gene, D gene, V gene, CDR3 DNA, CDR3 protein. D genes are given only for firm matches. Expanded clones get a size class; other rows say once, few or many, or leave the size out.

abundance: .
j_gene: TRBJ2-1
d_gene: TRBD2
v_gene: TRBV29-1
CDR3nt: TGCAGCGTAGGGCCTGCGGGGGGTGGAAATGAGCAGTTCTTC
CDR3aa: CSVGPAGGGNEQFF

abundance: .
j_gene: TRBJ1-1
d_gene: .
v_gene: TRBV5-4
CDR3nt: TGTGCCAGCAGCTTGGGGAAGACTGAAGCTTTCTTT
CDR3aa: CASSLGKTEAFF

abundance: .
j_gene: TRBJ1-5
d_gene: .
v_gene: TRBV2
CDR3nt: TGTGCCAGCAGTAACTCCCCGCGGAATCAGCCCCAGCATTTT
CDR3aa: CASSNSPRNQPQHF

abundance: .
j_gene: TRBJ1-1
d_gene: .
v_gene: TRBV14
CDR3nt: TGTGCCAGCAGCCAAGATGCCTCCTGGGCTTTCTTT
CDR3aa: CASSQDASWAFF

abundance: .
j_gene: TRBJ1-5
d_gene: .
v_gene: TRBV6-1
CDR3nt: TGTGCCAGCAGTGAAGCGCAGTACAGGGACGGTGATCAGCCCCAGCATTTT
CDR3aa: CASSEAQYRDGDQPQHF

abundance: few
j_gene: TRBJ2-7
d_gene: TRBD1
v_gene: TRBV19
CDR3nt: TGTGCCAGTAGTATGTTGGGACAGGGCCCCCCGGGGGAGCAGTACTTC
CDR3aa: CASSMLGQGPPGEQYF

abundance: .
j_gene: TRBJ2-1
d_gene: TRBD1
v_gene: TRBV5-1
CDR3nt: TGCGCCAGCAGCCCCCGGACAGGGGACAATGAGCAGTTCTTC
CDR3aa: CASSPRTGDNEQFF

abundance: .
j_gene: TRBJ2-7
d_gene: .
v_gene: TRBV9
CDR3nt: TGTGCCAGCAGCGAAACCGGGGGTCCCTCCTACGGGGAGCAGTACTTC
CDR3aa: CASSETGGPSYGEQYF

abundance: .
j_gene: TRBJ2-1
d_gene: TRBD1
v_gene: TRBV5-5
CDR3nt: TGTGCCAGCAGCCTCGAGGGGACAGCTCACAATGAGCAGTTCTTC
CDR3aa: CASSLEGTAHNEQFF

abundance: once
j_gene: TRBJ1-2
d_gene: TRBD1
v_gene: TRBV25-1
CDR3nt: TGTGCCAGCAGTGTTAGGACAGGGAGCGGCTACACCTTC
CDR3aa: CASSVRTGSGYTF

abundance: .
j_gene: TRBJ1-6
d_gene: .
v_gene: TRBV6-5
CDR3nt: TGTGCCAGCAGGGTAGGTTTTGAATCACCCCTCCACTTT
CDR3aa: CASRVGFESPLHF

abundance: .
j_gene: TRBJ2-6
d_gene: .
v_gene: TRBV6-2/TRBV6-3
CDR3nt: TGTGCCAGCAGTTACGAGACGGGGGGCCTTTCTGGGGCCAACGTCCTGACTTTC
CDR3aa: CASSYETGGLSGANVLTF

abundance: .
j_gene: TRBJ2-1
d_gene: .
v_gene: TRBV15
CDR3nt: TGTGCCACCAGCAGAGAGGGGGCCAACCAACGGGCTGAGCAGTTCTTC
CDR3aa: CATSREGANQRAEQFF

abundance: .
j_gene: TRBJ1-4
d_gene: .
v_gene: TRBV7-2
CDR3nt: TGTGCCAGCAGCTTAGTGGGGGGGAAAAATGAAAAACTGTTTTTT
CDR3aa: CASSLVGGKNEKLFF

abundance: few
j_gene: TRBJ2-7
d_gene: TRBD1
v_gene: TRBV28
CDR3nt: TGTGCCAGCATACCCGGGACAGGGTCCTACGAGCAGTACTTC
CDR3aa: CASIPGTGSYEQYF

abundance: .
j_gene: TRBJ1-5
d_gene: .
v_gene: TRBV19
CDR3nt: TGTGCCAGTAGTACACGACAGGATAGCAATCAGCCCCAGCATTTT
CDR3aa: CASSTRQDSNQPQHF

abundance: .
j_gene: TRBJ2-1
d_gene: TRBD2
v_gene: TRBV24-1
CDR3nt: TGTGCCACCGAGGGAGGGCGGGGCAATGAGCAGTTCTTC
CDR3aa: CATEGGRGNEQFF

abundance: .
j_gene: TRBJ2-5
d_gene: TRBD1
v_gene: TRBV11-2
CDR3nt: TGTGCCAGCAGCACCGCCTGGACAGGTCAAGAGACCCAGTACTTC
CDR3aa: CASSTAWTGQETQYF

abundance: .
j_gene: TRBJ1-1
d_gene: .
v_gene: TRBV12-5
CDR3nt: TGTGCTAGTGCTCACACCGGGATGACTGAAGCTTTCTTT
CDR3aa: CASAHTGMTEAFF

abundance: once
j_gene: TRBJ1-1
d_gene: .
v_gene: TRBV2
CDR3nt: TGTGCCAGCAGTGACAGGGTAATGAACACTGAAGCTTTCTTT
CDR3aa: CASSDRVMNTEAFF

abundance: few
j_gene: TRBJ1-2
d_gene: TRBD1
v_gene: TRBV28
CDR3nt: TGTGCCAGCAGTTCCCCGGCCGGGACAGGGGATGGCTACACCTTC
CDR3aa: CASSSPAGTGDGYTF

abundance: .
j_gene: TRBJ2-1
d_gene: TRBD2
v_gene: TRBV30
CDR3nt: TGTGCCTGGAGTGTAGCGGGGGGGGCCTCCTACAATGAGCAGTTCTTC
CDR3aa: CAWSVAGGASYNEQFF

abundance: .
j_gene: TRBJ2-7
d_gene: .
v_gene: TRBV5-4
CDR3nt: TGTGCCAGCAGCGAGTGGGCCACCTACGAGCAGTACTTC
CDR3aa: CASSEWATYEQYF

abundance: .
j_gene: TRBJ1-1
d_gene: .
v_gene: TRBV28
CDR3nt: TGTGCCAGCAGGGGGCAGCGCACTGAAGCTTTCTTT
CDR3aa: CASRGQRTEAFF

abundance: .
j_gene: TRBJ2-4
d_gene: TRBD2
v_gene: TRBV19
CDR3nt: TGTGCCAGTATCGGGACTAGCGGGGGGCTAGCCAAAAACATTCAGTACTTC
CDR3aa: CASIGTSGGLAKNIQYF

abundance: .
j_gene: TRBJ1-1
d_gene: .
v_gene: TRBV6-5
CDR3nt: TGTGCCAGCAGACTACTTGAGTCGGGCACTGAAGCTTTCTTT
CDR3aa: CASRLLESGTEAFF

abundance: .
j_gene: TRBJ2-7
d_gene: .
v_gene: TRBV13
CDR3nt: TGTGCCAGCAGCTTACCCCCGGGAGACGAGCAGTACTTC
CDR3aa: CASSLPPGDEQYF

abundance: .
j_gene: TRBJ2-7
d_gene: TRBD2
v_gene: TRBV6-6
CDR3nt: TGTGCCAGCAGTTTAGCGGGGGTTTCCCTCGAGCAGTACTTC
CDR3aa: CASSLAGVSLEQYF

abundance: .
j_gene: TRBJ1-6
d_gene: .
v_gene: TRBV6-5
CDR3nt: TGTGCCAGCAGTTACTCGGGGGGGGTTAATTCACCCCTCCACTTT
CDR3aa: CASSYSGGVNSPLHF

abundance: .
j_gene: TRBJ1-3
d_gene: .
v_gene: TRBV11-2
CDR3nt: TGTGCCAGCAGCTTATCTGAAAACACCATATATTTT
CDR3aa: CASSLSENTIYF

abundance: .
j_gene: TRBJ1-5
d_gene: .
v_gene: TRBV12-3/TRBV12-4
CDR3nt: TGTGCCAGCAGTTTTACAGGGAATCAGCCCCAGCATTTT
CDR3aa: CASSFTGNQPQHF